These 16 T cell receptor beta chains were all obtained from the same sample, sequenced in a study of metastatic and nonmetastatic thyroid tumors. TCRdb called clones again from the PCR reads with MiXCR. The sample records over 30,000 clones, 33% being singletons. Not a single patient had been given any form of treatment at any point before undergoing thyroid surgery. The sequenced material came from tumor tissue. These receptors were obtained from a female donor with papillary thyroid cancer or a benign thyroid nodule (not recorded which). Some clones in this sample may be carry-over from other donors' samples.

The chain couples TRBV11-2 to TRBJ2-1; 7 positions agree with TRBD2. Germline trimming cut 2 bases from V and 5 bases from J; bases unmatched to any gene: 12. The CDR3 has 17 residues. Germline assignment: CDR1 SGHAT and CDR2 FQNNGV. This chain's CDR3 is CASSLNRRDYENNEQFF. In DNA form, the CDR3 reads TGTGCCAGCAGCTTAAATCGAAGGGACTACGAGAACAATGAGCAGTTCTTC.

The J gene is TRBJ1-5, the V gene TRBV15; the D is unclear. The CDR3 runs 14 residues. V lost 3 bases, J lost 4 bases, and 10 bases lay in between. CDR1 is LNHNV and CDR2 is YYDKDF in the germline V gene (reference sequence). The CDR3, as DNA: TGTGCCACCAGCAGGTCATCCGCTAATCAGCCCCAGCATTTT. The encoded protein is CATSRSSANQPQHF.

This clone was counted only a few times. This chain uses TRBV10-2 with TRBJ2-7, with TRBD2 as a possible D gene (5 bases). V shed 5 bases and J shed 7 bases, with 9 bases lying between them. Germline V lookup: CDR1 WSHSY, CDR2 SAAADI. The CDR3 runs to 11 residues. CDR3 sequence reads: CASSHTGEQYF. In DNA form, the CDR3 reads TGCGCCAGCAGTCATACGGGGGAGCAGTACTTC.

The CDR3 is CASSPGTLYGYTF. DNA of the CDR3: TGTGCCAGTAGCCCAGGAACCCTCTATGGCTACACCTTC. The V and J genes are TRBV19 and TRBJ1-2; no definite D call. This CDR3 spans 13 amino acids. The V gene lost 6 bases and the J gene lost 4 bases, with 12 bases spanning the gap. Germline values: CDR1 LNHDA, CDR2 SQIVND (reference sequence). Based on the CDR3 plus reference TRBV19 and TRBJ1-2, the full variable domain is DGGITQSPKYLFRKEGQNVTLSCEQNLNHDAMYWYRQDPGQGLRLIYYSQIVNDFQKGDIAEGYSVSREKKESFPLTVTSAQKNPTAFYLCASSPGTLYGYTFGSGTRLTVV.

As DNA, the CDR3 is TGTGCCAGCAGTTACTCGGCTAGCGGGATATCGACAGATACGCAGTATTTT. This gives the protein CASSYSASGISTDTQYF. The chain has TRBV6-2 or TRBV6-3 and TRBJ2-3; the match to TRBD2 covers 9 bases. The germline V gene has CDR1 MNHEY and CDR2 SVGEGT. CDR3 length equals 17 residues. With 0 bases clipped from V and 3 bases from J, the junction kept 7 bases outside the gene matches.

This rearrangement joins TRBV7-6 to TRBJ2-7; 10 nucleotides align to TRBD1. CDR1 and CDR2 (germline): SGHVS, FNYEAQ. Trimming removed 5 bases from V and 7 bases from J; junction bases left unmatched: 14. This CDR3 is built from 16 residues. The CDR3 DNA is TGTGCCAGCAGCCCGGGCCCAGGGACAGGGGTGGGTGAGCAGTACTTC. It encodes CASSPGPGTGVGEQYF.

The chain couples TRBV6-4 to TRBJ2-2; no clear D gene. The CDR3 covers 13 residues. V shed 4 bases and J shed 7 bases, with 10 bases lying between them. Germline assignment: CDR1 MRHNA and CDR2 SNTAGT. The CDR3 protein is CASSVTFGGELFF. In DNA form, the CDR3 reads TGTGCCAGCAGTGTCACATTTGGCGGGGAGCTGTTTTTT.

This CDR3 reads CASSHTGGSNYGYTF. In nucleotides, the CDR3 is TGTGCCAGCAGCCATACAGGGGGGAGTAACTATGGCTACACCTTC. The chain links TRBV3-1 to TRBJ1-2; 8 nucleotides agree with TRBD1. Germline V CDR1 and CDR2: LGHDT, YNNKEL (reference sequence). The junction had 4 bases not matched to a gene; V was cut back by 3 bases and J by 1 base. CDR3 size: 15 residues.

CDR3 in amino acids: CASSKDRGHQPQHF. CDR3 bases: TGTGCCAGCAGTAAGGACAGGGGGCATCAGCCCCAGCATTTT. This chain connects TRBV2 to TRBJ1-5; 11 bases fit TRBD1. Looked up from germline, CDR1 is SNHLY and CDR2 is FYNNEI. The CDR3 is made up of 14 amino acids. Losses at the gene ends were 5 bases for V and 5 bases for J; bases not matched to a gene: 2.

The V gene is TRBV9, the J gene TRBJ2-7; 10 bases are shared with TRBD2. CDR1 is SGDLS, CDR2 YYNGEE, per germline. V shed 4 bases and J 7 bases; nucleotides not matched to a gene: 8. This CDR3 is built from 14 residues. CDR3 in DNA: TGTGCCAGCAGCACAAGCGGGAGGGCTGGTGAGCAGTACTTC. Translated: CASSTSGRAGEQYF.

This clone turned up a few times. The junction differs from germline at one of its ends, possibly a read error. The chain has TRBV12-3 or TRBV12-4 and TRBJ1-5; possible D gene TRBD1, 6 bases. CDR3 length equals 16 residues. CDR3 sequence: CASTLGTGGGNQPQHF. CDR3 nucleotides: TGTGCCAGCACTTTAGGTACGGGGGGCGGTAATCAGCCCCAGCATTTT.

This clone was seen more than once but under ten times. The chain carries TRBV6-6 and TRBJ2-7; 8 positions agree with TRBD1. The germline V gene encodes CDR1 MNHNY and CDR2 SVGAGI (reference sequence). CDR3 length equals 13 residues. The ends lost 0 bases at V and 7 bases at J; junction bases unmatched: 2. The CDR3 reads CASSYSRGREQYF. CDR3 nucleotides: TGTGCCAGCAGTTACTCCAGGGGGCGAGAGCAGTACTTC.

V gene TRBV30 combines with J gene TRBJ2-7; TRBD2 is a possible D gene (5 bases). Deletions cut 2 bases from V and 5 bases from J, with 7 bases between. Germline V gene lookup returns CDR1 GTSNPN and CDR2 SVGIG (reference sequence). The CDR3 has 11 residues. CDR3 nucleotides: TGTGCCTGGAGTAGGGAGAACGAGCAGTACTTC. Amino acid sequence: CAWSRENEQYF.

There are a few counts of this clone. The chain combines TRBV27 with TRBJ2-7; 11 nucleotides match TRBD2. The CDR3 totals 18 residues. Trimming took 2 bases from V and 0 from J; bases not matched to a gene: 9. Germline V gene lookup returns CDR1 MNHEY and CDR2 SMNVEV (reference sequence). The CDR3 region has the DNA TGTGCCAGCAGTTTACTAGGGCTAGCGGGAGGATCCTCCTACGAGCAGTACTTC. It specifies CASSLLGLAGGSSYEQYF.

The V gene is TRBV11-1, the J gene TRBJ2-7, with TRBD2 matching over 7 bases. CDR3 length: 14 residues. In germline, CDR1 is SGHAT, CDR2 FQDESV (reference sequence). V lost 5 bases, J lost 2 bases, and 6 bases stayed unmatched. CDR3 nucleotide sequence: TGTGCCAGCAGCCCAGCTAGCGGAGCCTACGAGCAGTACTTC. Translated, it gives CASSPASGAYEQYF.

The sample holds a few counts of this clone. CDR3: CASSQWGGASPGELFF. As DNA, the CDR3 is TGTGCCAGCAGCCAATGGGGGGGGGCCTCCCCCGGGGAGCTGTTTTTT. The V gene is TRBV3-1, the J gene TRBJ2-2; a weak D match, TRBD2 (7 bases). The V gene lost 2 bases and the J gene lost 6 bases, with 16 bases spanning the gap. CDR3 length: 16 amino acids. Germline CDR1 and CDR2: LGHDT and YNNKEL (reference sequence). The whole variable domain, remainder taken from reference TRBV3-1 and TRBJ2-2, is DTAVSQTPKYLVTQMGNDKSIKCEQNLGHDTMYWYKQDSKKFLKIMFSYNNKELIINETVPNRFSPKSPDKAHLNLHINSLELGDSAVYFCASSQWGGASPGELFFGEGSRLTVL.